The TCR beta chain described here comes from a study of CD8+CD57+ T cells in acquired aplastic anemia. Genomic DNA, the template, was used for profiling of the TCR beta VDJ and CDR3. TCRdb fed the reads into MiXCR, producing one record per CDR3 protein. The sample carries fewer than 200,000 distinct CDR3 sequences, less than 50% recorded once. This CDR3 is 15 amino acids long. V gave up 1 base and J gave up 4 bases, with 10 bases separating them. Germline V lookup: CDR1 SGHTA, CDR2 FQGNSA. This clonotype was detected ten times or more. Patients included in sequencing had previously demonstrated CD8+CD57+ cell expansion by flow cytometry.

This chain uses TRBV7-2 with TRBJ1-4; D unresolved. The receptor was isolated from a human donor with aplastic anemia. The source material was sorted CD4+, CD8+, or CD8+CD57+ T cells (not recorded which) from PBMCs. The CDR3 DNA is TGTGCCAGCAGCTTAGGCAGCTCATTTAATGAAAAACTGTTTTTT. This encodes CASSLGSSFNEKLFF. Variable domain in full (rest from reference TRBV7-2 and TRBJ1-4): GAGVSQSPSNKVTEKGKDVELRCDPISGHTALYWYRQSLGQGLEFLIYFQGNSAPDKSGLPSDRFSAERTGGSVSTLTIQRTQQEDSAVYLCASSLGSSFNEKLFFGSGTQLSVL.